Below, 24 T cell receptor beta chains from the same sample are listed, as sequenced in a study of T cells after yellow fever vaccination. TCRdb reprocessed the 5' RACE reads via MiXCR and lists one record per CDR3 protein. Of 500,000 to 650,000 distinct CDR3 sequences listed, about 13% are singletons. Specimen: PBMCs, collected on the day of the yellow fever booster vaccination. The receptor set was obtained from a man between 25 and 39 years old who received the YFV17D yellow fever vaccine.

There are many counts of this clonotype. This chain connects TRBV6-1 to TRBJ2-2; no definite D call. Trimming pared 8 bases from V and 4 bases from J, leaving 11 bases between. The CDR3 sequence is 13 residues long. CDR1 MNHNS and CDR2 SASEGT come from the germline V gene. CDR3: CASRESSTGELFF. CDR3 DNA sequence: TGTGCCAGCCGCGAAAGTAGCACCGGGGAGCTGTTTTTT.

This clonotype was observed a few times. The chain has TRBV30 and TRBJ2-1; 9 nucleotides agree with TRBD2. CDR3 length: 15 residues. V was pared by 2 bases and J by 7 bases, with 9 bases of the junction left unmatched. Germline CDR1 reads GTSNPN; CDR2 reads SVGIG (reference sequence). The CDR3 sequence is CAWSIGSGSVNEQFF. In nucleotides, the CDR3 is TGTGCCTGGAGTATCGGTAGCGGGAGTGTGAATGAGCAGTTCTTC.

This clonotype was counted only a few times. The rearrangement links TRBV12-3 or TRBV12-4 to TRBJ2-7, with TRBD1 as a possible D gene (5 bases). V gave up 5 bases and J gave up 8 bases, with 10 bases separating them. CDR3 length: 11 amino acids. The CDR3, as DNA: TGTGCCAGCAGTACGGACATCAAGCAGTACTTC. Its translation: CASSTDIKQYF.

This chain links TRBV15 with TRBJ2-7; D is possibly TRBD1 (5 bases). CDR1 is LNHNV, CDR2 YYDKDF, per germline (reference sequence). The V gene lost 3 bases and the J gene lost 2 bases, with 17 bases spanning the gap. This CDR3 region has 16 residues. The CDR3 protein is CATSSLTAVPPYEQYF. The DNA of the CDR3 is TGTGCCACCAGCAGCCTGACAGCCGTACCCCCCTACGAGCAGTACTTC.

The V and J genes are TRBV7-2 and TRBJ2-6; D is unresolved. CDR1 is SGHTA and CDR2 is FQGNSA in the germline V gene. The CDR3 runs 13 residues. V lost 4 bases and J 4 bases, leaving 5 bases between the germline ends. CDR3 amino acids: CASSYVGANVLTF. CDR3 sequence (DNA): TGTGCCAGCAGCTACGTCGGGGCCAACGTCCTGACTTTC.

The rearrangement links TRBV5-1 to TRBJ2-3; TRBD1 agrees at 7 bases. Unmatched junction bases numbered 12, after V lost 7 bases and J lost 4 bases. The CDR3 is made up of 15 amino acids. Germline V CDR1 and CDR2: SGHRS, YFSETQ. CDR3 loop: CASGSGTVGPDTQYF. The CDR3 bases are TGCGCCAGCGGTTCCGGGACAGTAGGACCAGATACGCAGTATTTT.

The CDR3 loop reads CSAREAGGPYNEQFF. CDR3 coding DNA: TGCAGTGCTAGAGAAGCGGGAGGGCCCTACAATGAGCAGTTCTTC. J is TRBJ2-1 and V is TRBV20-1; TRBD2 matches 10 bases. V shed 0 bases and J 2 bases; nucleotides not matched to a gene: 1. The germline V gene encodes CDR1 DFQATT and CDR2 SNEGSKA (reference sequence). CDR3 size: 15 residues.

In DNA, the CDR3 is TGTGCCACCAGCAAGACCTTAACCGGCACAGATACGCAGTATTTT. Residues: CATSKTLTGTDTQYF. The chain joins TRBV15 to TRBJ2-3; no clear D. Germline-derived CDR1 and CDR2 are LNHNV and YYDKDF (reference sequence). V lost 4 bases, J lost 1 base, and 12 bases lay in between. The CDR3 sequence is 15 residues long.

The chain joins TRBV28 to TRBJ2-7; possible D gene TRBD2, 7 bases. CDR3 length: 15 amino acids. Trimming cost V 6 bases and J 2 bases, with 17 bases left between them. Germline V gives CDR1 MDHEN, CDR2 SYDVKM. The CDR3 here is CASSRGGESTYEQYF. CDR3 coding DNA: TGTGCCAGCAGCCGAGGGGGGGAGTCCACCTACGAGCAGTACTTC.

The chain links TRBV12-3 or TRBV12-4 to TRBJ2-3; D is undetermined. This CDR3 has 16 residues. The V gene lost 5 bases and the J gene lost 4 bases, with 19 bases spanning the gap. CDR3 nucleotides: TGTGCCAGCAGTACCTGGTCCTCCCCGTCCGCAGATACGCAGTATTTT. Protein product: CASSTWSSPSADTQYF.

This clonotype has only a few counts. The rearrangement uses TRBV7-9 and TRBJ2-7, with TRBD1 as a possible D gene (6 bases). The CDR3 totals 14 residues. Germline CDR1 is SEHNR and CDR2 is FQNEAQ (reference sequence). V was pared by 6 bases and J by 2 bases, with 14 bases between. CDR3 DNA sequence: TGTGCCAGCAGGCCGGACAGAACCCCCTACGAGCAGTACTTC. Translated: CASRPDRTPYEQYF.

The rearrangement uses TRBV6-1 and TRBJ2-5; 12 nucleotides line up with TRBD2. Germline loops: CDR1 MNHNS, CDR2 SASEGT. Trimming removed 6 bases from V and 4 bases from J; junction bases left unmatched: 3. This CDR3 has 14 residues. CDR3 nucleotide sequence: TGTGCCAGCAGGTGGACTAGCGGGATAGAGACCCAGTACTTC. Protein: CASRWTSGIETQYF.

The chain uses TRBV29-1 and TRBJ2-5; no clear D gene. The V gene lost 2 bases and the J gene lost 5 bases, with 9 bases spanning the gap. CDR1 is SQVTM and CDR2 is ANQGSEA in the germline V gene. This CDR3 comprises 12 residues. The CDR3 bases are TGCAGCGTTGAATCGAAGTCGGAGACCCAGTACTTC. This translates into CSVESKSETQYF.

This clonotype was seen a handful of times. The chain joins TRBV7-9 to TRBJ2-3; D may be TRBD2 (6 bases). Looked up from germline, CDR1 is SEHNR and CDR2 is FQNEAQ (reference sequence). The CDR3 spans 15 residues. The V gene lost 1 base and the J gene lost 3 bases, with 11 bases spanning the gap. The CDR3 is CASSLGRLETDTQYF. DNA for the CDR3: TGTGCCAGCAGCTTAGGAAGACTAGAGACAGATACGCAGTATTTT. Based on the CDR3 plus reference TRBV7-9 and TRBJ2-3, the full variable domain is DTGVSQNPRHKITKRGQNVTFRCDPISEHNRLYWYRQTLGQGPEFLTYFQNEAQLEKSRLLSDRFSAERPKGSFSTLEIQRTEQGDSAMYLCASSLGRLETDTQYFGPGTRLTVL.

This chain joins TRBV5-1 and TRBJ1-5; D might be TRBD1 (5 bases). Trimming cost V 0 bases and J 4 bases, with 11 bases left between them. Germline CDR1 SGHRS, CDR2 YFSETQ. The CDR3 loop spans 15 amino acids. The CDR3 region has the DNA TGCGCCAGCAGCTTGGAGGGGACTCAAAATCAGCCCCAGCATTTT. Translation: CASSLEGTQNQPQHF.

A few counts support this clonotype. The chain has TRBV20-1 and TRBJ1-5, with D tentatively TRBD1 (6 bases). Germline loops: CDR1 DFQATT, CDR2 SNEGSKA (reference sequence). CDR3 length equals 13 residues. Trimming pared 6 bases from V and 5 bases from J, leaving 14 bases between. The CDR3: CSASYRVYQPQHF. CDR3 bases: TGCAGTGCCAGTTACAGGGTATATCAGCCCCAGCATTTT.

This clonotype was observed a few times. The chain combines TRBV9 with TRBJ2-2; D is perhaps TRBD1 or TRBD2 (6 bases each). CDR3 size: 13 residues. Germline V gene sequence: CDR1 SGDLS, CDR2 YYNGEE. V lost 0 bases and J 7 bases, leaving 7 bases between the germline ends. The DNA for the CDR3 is TGTGCCAGCAGCGTAGAGGGGGGCGGGGAGCTGTTTTTT. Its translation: CASSVEGGGELFF.

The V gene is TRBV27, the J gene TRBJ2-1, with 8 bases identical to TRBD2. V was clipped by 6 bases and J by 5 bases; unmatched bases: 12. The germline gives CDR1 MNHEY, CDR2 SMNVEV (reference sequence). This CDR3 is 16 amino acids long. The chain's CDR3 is CASRLDTTGGHNEQFF. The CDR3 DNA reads TGTGCCAGCAGGTTAGACACAACGGGAGGGCACAATGAGCAGTTCTTC.

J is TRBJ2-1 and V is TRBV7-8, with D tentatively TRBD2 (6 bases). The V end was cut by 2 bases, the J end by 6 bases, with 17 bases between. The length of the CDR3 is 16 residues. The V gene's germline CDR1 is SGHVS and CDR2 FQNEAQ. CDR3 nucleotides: TGTGCCAGCAGCTTAATGAAGACGGGAGCGGGCAATGAGCAGTTCTTC. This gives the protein CASSLMKTGAGNEQFF.

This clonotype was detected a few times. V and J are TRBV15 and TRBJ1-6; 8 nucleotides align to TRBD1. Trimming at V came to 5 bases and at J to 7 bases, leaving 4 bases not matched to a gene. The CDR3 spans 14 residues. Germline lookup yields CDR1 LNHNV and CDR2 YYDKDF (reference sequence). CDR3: CATSGWTGNSPLHF. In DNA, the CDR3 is TGTGCCACCAGCGGATGGACAGGGAATTCACCCCTCCACTTT. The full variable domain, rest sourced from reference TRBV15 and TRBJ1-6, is DAMVIQNPRYQVTQFGKPVTLSCSQTLNHNVMYWYQQKSSQAPKLLFHYYDKDFNNEADTPDNFQSRRPNTSFCFLDIRSPGLGDTAMYLCATSGWTGNSPLHFGNGTRLTVT.

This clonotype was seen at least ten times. CDR3: CASSLGRGSYEQYF. CDR3 bases: TGTGCCAGCAGCCTTGGACGCGGCTCCTACGAGCAGTACTTC. The rearrangement links TRBV6-2 or TRBV6-3 to TRBJ2-7; D is undetermined. Germline-derived CDR1 and CDR2 are MNHEY and SVGEGT. Trimming cost V 6 bases and J 0 bases, with 12 bases left between them. There are 14 residues in the CDR3.

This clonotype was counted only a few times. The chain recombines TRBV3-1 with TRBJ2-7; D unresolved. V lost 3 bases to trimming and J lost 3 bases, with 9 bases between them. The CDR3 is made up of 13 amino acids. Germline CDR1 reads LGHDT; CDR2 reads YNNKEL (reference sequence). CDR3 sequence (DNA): TGTGCCAGCAGCCAGCTCCGTAACTACGAGCAGTACTTC. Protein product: CASSQLRNYEQYF.

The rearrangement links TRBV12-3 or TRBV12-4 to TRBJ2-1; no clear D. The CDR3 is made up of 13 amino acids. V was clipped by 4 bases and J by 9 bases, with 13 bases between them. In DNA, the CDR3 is TGTGCCAGCAGTTCCCAGGTAGGGCTTGAGCAGTTCTTC. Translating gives CASSSQVGLEQFF.

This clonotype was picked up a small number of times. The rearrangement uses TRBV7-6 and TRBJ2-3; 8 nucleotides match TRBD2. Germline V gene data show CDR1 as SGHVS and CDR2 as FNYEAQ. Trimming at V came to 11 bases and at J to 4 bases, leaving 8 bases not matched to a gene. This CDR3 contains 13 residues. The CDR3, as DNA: TGTGCCGTGAGCGGGAGTGGCTCAGATACGCAGTATTTT. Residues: CAVSGSGSDTQYF.